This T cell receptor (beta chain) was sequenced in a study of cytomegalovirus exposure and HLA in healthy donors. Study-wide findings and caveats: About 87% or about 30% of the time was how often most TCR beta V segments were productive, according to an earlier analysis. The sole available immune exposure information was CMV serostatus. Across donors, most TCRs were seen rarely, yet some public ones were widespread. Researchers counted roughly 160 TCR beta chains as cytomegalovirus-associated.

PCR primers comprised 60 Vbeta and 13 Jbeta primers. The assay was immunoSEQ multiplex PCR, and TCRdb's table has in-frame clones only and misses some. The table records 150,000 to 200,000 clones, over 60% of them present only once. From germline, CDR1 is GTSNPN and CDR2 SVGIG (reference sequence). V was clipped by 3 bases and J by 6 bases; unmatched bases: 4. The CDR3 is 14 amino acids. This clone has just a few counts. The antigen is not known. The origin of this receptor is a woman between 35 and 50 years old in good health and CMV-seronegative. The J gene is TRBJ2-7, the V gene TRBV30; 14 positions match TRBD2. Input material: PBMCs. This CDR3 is CAWRAGLAGGEQYF. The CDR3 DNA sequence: TGTGCCTGGAGAGCTGGACTAGCGGGAGGCGAGCAGTACTTC.